This TCR beta chain was profiled in a study of CD8+CD57+ T cells in acquired aplastic anemia. Both TCR beta VDJ combination and CDR3 sequence profiling were carried out. Genomic DNA was the template for this profiling. TCRdb recomputed calls from the reads with MiXCR, one row per CDR3 protein. The sample holds over 150,000 distinct CDR3 sequences, 63% seen once. Patients included in sequencing had previously demonstrated CD8+CD57+ cell expansion by flow cytometry. Material: sorted CD4+, CD8+, or CD8+CD57+ T cells (not recorded which) from PBMCs. The receptor comes from a human donor with aplastic anemia.

DNA for the CDR3: TGTTCCAGTAGCTTAGTACTGGGAGGAGATACGCAGTATTTT. Its protein is CSSSLVLGGDTQYF. The V call is TRBV12-2, the J call TRBJ2-3; the DNA was not compared with TRBD2, the D call given in the table. TRBV12-2 is deemed a pseudogene. The CDR3 is 14 residues long.